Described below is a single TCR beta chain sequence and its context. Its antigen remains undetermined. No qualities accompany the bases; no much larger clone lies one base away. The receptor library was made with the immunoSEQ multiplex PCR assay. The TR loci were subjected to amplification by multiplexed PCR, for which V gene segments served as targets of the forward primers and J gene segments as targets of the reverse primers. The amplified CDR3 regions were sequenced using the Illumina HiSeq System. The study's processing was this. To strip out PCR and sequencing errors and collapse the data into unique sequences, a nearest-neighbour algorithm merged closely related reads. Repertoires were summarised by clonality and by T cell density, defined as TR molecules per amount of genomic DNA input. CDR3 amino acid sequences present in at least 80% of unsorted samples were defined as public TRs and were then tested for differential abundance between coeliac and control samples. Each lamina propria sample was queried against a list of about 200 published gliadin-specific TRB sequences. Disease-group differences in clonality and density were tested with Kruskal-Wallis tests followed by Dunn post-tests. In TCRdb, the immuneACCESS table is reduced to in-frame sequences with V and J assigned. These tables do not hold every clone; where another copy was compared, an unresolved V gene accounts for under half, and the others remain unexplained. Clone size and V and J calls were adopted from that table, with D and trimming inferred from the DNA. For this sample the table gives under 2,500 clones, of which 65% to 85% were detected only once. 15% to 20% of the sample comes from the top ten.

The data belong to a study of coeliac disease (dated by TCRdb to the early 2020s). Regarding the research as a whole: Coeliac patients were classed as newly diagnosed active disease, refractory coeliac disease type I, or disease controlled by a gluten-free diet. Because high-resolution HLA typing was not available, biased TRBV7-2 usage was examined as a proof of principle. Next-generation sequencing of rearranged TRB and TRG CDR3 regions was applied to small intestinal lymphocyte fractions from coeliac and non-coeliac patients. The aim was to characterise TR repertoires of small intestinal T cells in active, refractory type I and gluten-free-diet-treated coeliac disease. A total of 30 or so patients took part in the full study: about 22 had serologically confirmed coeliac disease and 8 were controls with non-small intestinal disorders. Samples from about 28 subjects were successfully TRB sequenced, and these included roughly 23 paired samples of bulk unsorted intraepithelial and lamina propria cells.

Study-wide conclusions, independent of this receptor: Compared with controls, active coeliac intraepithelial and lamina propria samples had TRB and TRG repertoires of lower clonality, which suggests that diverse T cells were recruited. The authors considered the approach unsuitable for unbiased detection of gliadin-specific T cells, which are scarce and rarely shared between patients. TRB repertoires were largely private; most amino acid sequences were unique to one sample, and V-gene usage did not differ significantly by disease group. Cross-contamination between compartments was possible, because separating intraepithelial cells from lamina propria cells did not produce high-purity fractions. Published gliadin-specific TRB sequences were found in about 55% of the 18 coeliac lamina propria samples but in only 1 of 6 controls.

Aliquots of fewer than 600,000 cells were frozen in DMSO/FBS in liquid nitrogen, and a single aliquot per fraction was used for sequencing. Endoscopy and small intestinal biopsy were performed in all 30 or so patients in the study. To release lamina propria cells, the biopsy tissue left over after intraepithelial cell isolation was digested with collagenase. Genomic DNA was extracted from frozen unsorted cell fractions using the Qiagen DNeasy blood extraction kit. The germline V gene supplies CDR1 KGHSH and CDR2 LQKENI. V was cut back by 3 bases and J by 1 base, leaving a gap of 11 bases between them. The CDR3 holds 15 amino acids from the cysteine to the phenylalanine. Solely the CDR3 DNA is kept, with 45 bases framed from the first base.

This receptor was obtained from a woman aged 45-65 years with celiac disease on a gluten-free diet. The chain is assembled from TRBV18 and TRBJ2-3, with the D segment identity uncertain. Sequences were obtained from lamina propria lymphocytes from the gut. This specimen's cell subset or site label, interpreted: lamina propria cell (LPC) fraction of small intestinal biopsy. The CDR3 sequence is CASSPYRLRTDTQYF. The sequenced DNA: TGTGCCAGCTCACCTTATCGACTCCGCACAGATACGCAGTATTTT. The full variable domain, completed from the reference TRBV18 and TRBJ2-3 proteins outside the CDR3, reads NAGVMQNPRHLVRRRGQEARLRCSPMKGHSHVYWYRQLPEEGLKFMVYLQKENIIDESGMPKERFSAEFPKEGPSILRIQQVVRGDSAAYFCASSPYRLRTDTQYFGPGTRLTVL.